This TCR beta chain is drawn from a study of T-cell reconstitution after alpha-beta-depleted transplantation in children. Study findings and constraints: Among T cells one year after transplant, newly produced cells accounted for most counts and diversity. It was surviving recipient T cells and thymic progenitors that gave some patients high TCRbeta diversity at day 60.

The V gene's germline CDR1 is MGHRA and CDR2 YSYEKL. Losses at the gene ends were 1 base for V and 3 bases for J; bases not matched to a gene: 4. CDR3 size: 17 residues. A library of TCRbeta sequences, prepared with unique molecular identifiers, was generated. TCRdb passed the PCR reads through MiXCR, listing each CDR3 protein once. The data contain 780,000 or so distinct CDR3 sequences, under 20% of them singletons. This clonotype has ten or more counts. What it binds is unknown. This TCR came from a male patient younger than 18 who had a stem cell transplant for acute lymphoblastic leukemia, so the T cells may come from the graft donor. Specimen: PBMCs, mostly from graft donor cells, collected 360 days after TCRalphabeta/CD19-depleted stem cell transplant. The chain recombines TRBV4-1 with TRBJ2-1, with 12 positions matching TRBD2. Here the CDR3 reads CASSQVALAGGYNEQFF. CDR3 DNA: TGCGCCAGCAGCCAAGTCGCACTAGCGGGAGGCTACAATGAGCAGTTCTTC.